The 32 T cell receptor beta chains below come from one sample, sequenced in a study of blood T cell repertoires in COVID-19. The data were produced by immunoSEQ multiplex PCR, yet TCRdb's version contains in-frame clones alone and is incomplete. The sample includes over 120,000 clones, about 86% seen only once; the top ten take around 8.4%. Input material: peripheral blood. Receptor source: a human donor in a cohort sampled during active COVID-19.

This rearrangement joins TRBV2 to TRBJ2-7, with D perhaps matching TRBD2 (5 bases). Germline V gene lookup returns CDR1 SNHLY and CDR2 FYNNEI. This CDR3 has 13 amino acids. Trimming cost V 6 bases and J 2 bases, with 11 bases left between them. This CDR3 is CASRAGLTYEQYF. Here the CDR3 DNA reads TGTGCCAGCAGGGCGGGTCTCACCTACGAGCAGTACTTC.

The V gene is TRBV28, the J gene TRBJ2-7; D uncertain. V lost 8 bases and J 3 bases, leaving 5 bases between the germline ends. This CDR3 has 10 residues. The germline V gene encodes CDR1 MDHEN and CDR2 SYDVKM. CDR3 nucleotides: TGTGCCAGCTTTCACTACGAGCAGTACTTC. It yields the protein CASFHYEQYF.

V usage is TRBV7-2 and J usage is TRBJ1-4; 8 nucleotides line up with TRBD1. Looked up from germline, CDR1 is SGHTA and CDR2 is FQGNSA. CDR3 length equals 18 residues. Losses at the gene ends were 5 bases for V and 0 bases for J; bases not matched to a gene: 11. The CDR3 loop reads CASSLQQGGIATNEKLFF. The CDR3 DNA sequence: TGTGCCAGCAGCCTACAACAGGGGGGAATTGCAACTAATGAAAAACTGTTTTTT.

V is TRBV11-3 and J is TRBJ2-1; 8 nucleotides line up with TRBD2. CDR1 SGHNT and CDR2 YENEEA come from the germline V gene. J lost 8 bases, V lost 5 bases, and 2 bases had no gene match. There are 12 residues in the CDR3. CDR3 in amino acids: CASSPAGDEQFF. CDR3 nucleotides: TGTGCCAGCAGCCCAGCGGGGGATGAGCAGTTCTTC.

The chain has TRBV27 and TRBJ1-2; a weak D match, TRBD1 (6 bases). The CDR3 runs 13 residues. Germline CDR1 MNHEY, CDR2 SMNVEV (reference sequence). The ends were cut back, 2 bases at V and 4 bases at J, with 8 bases in the middle. This CDR3 is CASSLQGTYGYTF. CDR3 nucleotide sequence: TGTGCCAGCAGTTTACAGGGGACCTATGGCTACACCTTC.

The chain is built from TRBV4-1 and TRBJ2-5; D perhaps matches TRBD2 (6 bases). The CDR3 is 16 residues long. Trimming left V 0 bases short and J 4 bases short, with 15 bases between. Looked up from germline, CDR1 is MGHRA and CDR2 is YSYEKL. The DNA of the CDR3 is TGCGCCAGCAGCCAAGAATGGGGCAGGGAGGCAGAGACCCAGTACTTC. Its protein product is CASSQEWGREAETQYF.

This chain links TRBV7-2 with TRBJ2-1, with no clear D. The V gene lost 3 bases and the J gene lost 8 bases, with 5 bases spanning the gap. This CDR3 is 11 amino acids long. Per the germline V gene, CDR1 is SGHTA and CDR2 is FQGNSA. The CDR3 spells CASSLADEQFF. In DNA, the CDR3 is TGTGCCAGCAGCTTGGCAGATGAGCAGTTCTTC.

The chain couples TRBV9 to TRBJ1-4; no reliable D call. The CDR3 runs to 13 residues. Trimming removed 1 base from V and 5 bases from J, with 6 bases in between. Per germline, CDR1 SGDLS and CDR2 YYNGEE. DNA for the CDR3: TGTGCCAGCAGCGTAAGCGCGAATGAAAAACTGTTTTTT. Translated, it gives CASSVSANEKLFF.

The J gene is TRBJ2-2, the V gene TRBV9; TRBD1 aligns across 9 bases. This CDR3 has 19 amino acids. Germline CDR1 SGDLS, CDR2 YYNGEE. Losses at the gene ends were 0 bases for V and 4 bases for J; bases not matched to a gene: 13. The CDR3 loop reads CASSVVPPLQGAVTGELFF. DNA of the CDR3: TGTGCCAGCAGCGTAGTTCCCCCTCTACAGGGGGCGGTCACCGGGGAGCTGTTTTTT.

The chain couples TRBV18 to TRBJ2-4; perhaps TRBD2 as D (9 bases). Trimming left V 6 bases short and J 9 bases short, with 30 bases between. The CDR3 is 18 residues long. Germline V lookup: CDR1 KGHSH, CDR2 LQKENI. CDR3: CASSPTTPGGGRAGIQYF. CDR3 sequence (DNA): TGTGCCAGCTCCCCCACCACCCCAGGGGGCGGGAGGGCCGGCATTCAGTACTTC.

The CDR3 coding sequence is TGTGCCACCAGCACACTAGCGGGAGTTGCTGAGCAGTACTTC. As protein: CATSTLAGVAEQYF. The rearrangement links TRBV15 to TRBJ2-7; 11 bases agree with TRBD2. Looked up from germline, CDR1 is LNHNV and CDR2 is YYDKDF (reference sequence). The CDR3 extends over 14 amino acids. V lost 4 bases to trimming and J lost 7 bases; unmatched junction nucleotides: 6.

The chain recombines TRBV18 with TRBJ2-6; no clear D gene. Trimming shortened V by 1 base and J by 0 bases, and 7 bases separated the two germline ends. The CDR3 has 16 residues. Looked up from germline, CDR1 is KGHSH and CDR2 is LQKENI. In nucleotides, the CDR3 is TGTGCCAGCTCACCACTTGAGAGCTCTGGGGCCAACGTCCTGACTTTC. Its protein product is CASSPLESSGANVLTF.

This clone occurred a few times. This rearrangement joins TRBV5-6 to TRBJ1-2; D gene ambiguous. The CDR3 length is 15 residues. Germline V gives CDR1 SGHDT, CDR2 YYEEEE. V lost 2 bases, J lost 0 bases, and 11 bases lay in between. CDR3 nucleotide sequence: TGTGCCAGCAGCTTACAGTCCATACCTAACTATGGCTACACCTTC. Translating gives CASSLQSIPNYGYTF.

This clone was seen a single time. The chain joins TRBV29-1 to TRBJ1-5; unclear D gene. The length of the CDR3 is 12 residues. The V gene's germline CDR1 is SQVTM and CDR2 ANQGSEA. Trimming took off 4 bases at V and 0 bases at J, with 4 bases between the two ends. DNA of the CDR3: TGCAGCGTTGGCAGTAGCAATCAGCCCCAGCATTTT. It encodes CSVGSSNQPQHF.

The table lists this clone with a few counts. This chain joins TRBV4-3 and TRBJ1-2, with D uncertain. V lost 0 bases and J 5 bases, leaving 13 bases between the germline ends. The germline gives CDR1 LGHNA, CDR2 YSLEER. The CDR3 is made up of 15 amino acids. CDR3 DNA sequence: TGCGCCAGCAGCCAAGAGAGAGGTCTGAGGTATGGCTACACCTTC. Residues: CASSQERGLRYGYTF.

This clone was observed once. V is TRBV9 and J is TRBJ2-2, with 8 bases fitting TRBD1. Germline V gene lookup returns CDR1 SGDLS and CDR2 YYNGEE. V dropped 2 bases and J dropped 1; count of bases not matched to a gene: 4. This CDR3 has 16 residues. CDR3 bases: TGTGCCAGCAGCGTGACAACAGGGGGGAACACCGGGGAGCTGTTTTTT. This translates into CASSVTTGGNTGELFF.

The chain couples TRBV7-2 to TRBJ2-3; D is unclear. CDR3 length equals 15 residues. Germline CDR1 SGHTA, CDR2 FQGNSA. The germline V and J ends were trimmed by 3 bases and 1 base, with 11 bases remaining between them. CDR3 region: CASSFGLVGTDTQYF. In DNA, the CDR3 is TGTGCCAGCAGCTTTGGTTTAGTGGGCACAGATACGCAGTATTTT.

This clone was counted many times. J is TRBJ1-1 and V is TRBV5-4, with TRBD1 as a possible D gene (6 bases). CDR1 and CDR2 from the germline V gene are SGHNT and YYREEE (reference sequence). V dropped 4 bases and J dropped 6 bases, with 16 bases sitting between them. This CDR3 has 14 amino acids. Written as DNA, the CDR3 is TGTGCCAGCAGCCGGGGGGGCTATGGAGCTGAAGCTTTCTTT. Its protein is CASSRGGYGAEAFF.

The chain couples TRBV5-5 to TRBJ2-1; a weak D match, TRBD2 (6 bases). The CDR3 extends over 14 amino acids. V gave up 4 bases and J gave up 3 bases, with 11 bases separating them. In germline, CDR1 is SGHKS, CDR2 YYEKEE (reference sequence). CDR3 protein: CASSPPGGYNEQFF. CDR3 in DNA: TGTGCCAGCAGCCCACCCGGGGGCTACAATGAGCAGTTCTTC.

This clone appeared a few times. The rearrangement joins TRBV19 to TRBJ1-5; 9 nucleotides agree with TRBD1. J lost 2 bases, V lost 7 bases, and 9 bases had no gene match. Germline-derived CDR1 and CDR2 are LNHDA and SQIVND (reference sequence). This CDR3 is 16 amino acids long. The CDR3 DNA reads TGTGCCAGTACCCTCCAACAGGGGGCGGGCAATCAGCCCCAGCATTTT. This gives the protein CASTLQQGAGNQPQHF.

This chain uses TRBV19 with TRBJ1-4; D uncertain. CDR1 LNHDA and CDR2 SQIVND come from the germline V gene (reference sequence). The CDR3 has 13 residues. V was clipped by 5 bases and J by 7 bases, with 11 bases between them. The CDR3 sequence: CASSRTGSEKLFF. DNA for the CDR3: TGTGCCAGTAGTCGAACTGGGAGTGAAAAACTGTTTTTT. Supplemented by reference TRBV19 and TRBJ1-4, the full variable domain reads DGGITQSPKYLFRKEGQNVTLSCEQNLNHDAMYWYRQDPGQGLRLIYYSQIVNDFQKGDIAEGYSVSREKKESFPLTVTSAQKNPTAFYLCASSRTGSEKLFFGSGTQLSVL.

The chain uses TRBV7-8 and TRBJ1-1, with a tentative D call TRBD1 (5 bases). The length of the CDR3 is 13 residues. Per the germline V gene, CDR1 is SGHVS and CDR2 is FQNEAQ. The V gene lost 9 bases and the J gene lost 4 bases, with 15 bases spanning the gap. The CDR3 reads CASRFQGLTEAFF. CDR3 coding DNA: TGTGCCAGTCGCTTTCAGGGTCTCACTGAAGCTTTCTTT.

The chain couples TRBV4-3 to TRBJ2-5; possibly TRBD1 for D (6 bases). The CDR3 has 15 residues. Germline CDR1 LGHNA, CDR2 YSLEER. V was clipped by 0 bases and J by 4 bases, with 12 bases between them. The CDR3 loop reads CASSQEIGTPETQYF. The DNA of the CDR3 is TGCGCCAGCAGCCAAGAGATCGGGACACCAGAGACCCAGTACTTC.

The rearrangement links TRBV28 to TRBJ2-4; weak D call: TRBD1 (5 bases). V lost 6 bases, J lost 3 bases, and 12 bases lay in between. This CDR3 has 14 amino acids. Germline V CDR1 and CDR2: MDHEN, SYDVKM. The chain's CDR3 is CASRTQGGKNIQYF. The CDR3 bases are TGTGCCAGCAGGACCCAGGGTGGCAAAAACATTCAGTACTTC.

CDR3 bases: TGTGCCAGCAGCCGACCCGGGACTTCCCATTACGAGCAGTACTTC. Its translation is CASSRPGTSHYEQYF. The rearrangement joins TRBV28 to TRBJ2-7; TRBD2 is a possible D gene (6 bases). The CDR3 length is 15 residues. Germline CDR1 is MDHEN and CDR2 is SYDVKM. The V end lost 6 bases, the J end lost 4 bases, and 19 bases lay between the germline ends. The whole variable domain, filled in from reference TRBV28 and TRBJ2-7, reads DVKVTQSSRYLVKRTGEKVFLECVQDMDHENMFWYRQDPGLGLRLIYFSYDVKMKEKGDIPEGYSVSREKKERFSLILESASTNQTSMYLCASSRPGTSHYEQYFGPGTRLTVT.

This clone was recorded only once. V gene TRBV28 combines with J gene TRBJ2-2, with 9 bases aligning to TRBD1. Germline V gives CDR1 MDHEN, CDR2 SYDVKM. The CDR3 has 17 amino acids. The V and J ends lost 4 bases and 5 bases, in that order; junction bases with no gene match: 11. As DNA, the CDR3 is TGTGCCAGCAGTTCCCCCCCCCTAGACAGGGGGACCGGGGAGCTGTTTTTT. It translates to CASSSPPLDRGTGELFF.

V is TRBV29-1 and J is TRBJ1-1, with 7 bases matching TRBD1. The CDR3 spans 16 residues. Trimming at V came to 3 bases and at J to 2 bases, leaving 12 bases not matched to a gene. Germline CDR1 and CDR2: SQVTM and ANQGSEA. The CDR3 region is CSVDDWSGGENTEAFF. CDR3 coding DNA: TGCAGCGTTGATGATTGGTCAGGGGGTGAAAACACTGAAGCTTTCTTT. Using reference TRBV29-1 and TRBJ1-1 for the parts outside the CDR3, the full variable domain is SAVISQKPSRDICQRGTSLTIQCQVDSQVTMMFWYRQQPGQSLTLIATANQGSEATYESGFVIDKFPISRPNLTFSTLTVSNMSPEDSSIYLCSVDDWSGGENTEAFFGQGTRLTVV.

This chain links TRBV29-1 with TRBJ1-2, with 7 bases identical to TRBD1. J gave up 8 bases and V 6 bases, and 21 bases lay outside the gene matches. CDR3 length: 16 amino acids. Germline V gene data show CDR1 as SQVTM and CDR2 as ANQGSEA. CDR3 bases: TGCAGCGTAGAACCGGGACAGACTATGGTCGGAGGCGGCTACACCTTC. Translation: CSVEPGQTMVGGGYTF.

V and J are TRBV18 and TRBJ2-7, with 7 nucleotides matching TRBD1. Unmatched junction bases numbered 8, after V lost 3 bases and J lost 3 bases. The CDR3 totals 15 residues. Germline CDR1 reads KGHSH; CDR2 reads LQKENI. The CDR3 DNA sequence: TGTGCCAGCTCACCCCCGACAGGGCGACGCTACGAGCAGTACTTC. Its translation: CASSPPTGRRYEQYF. The complete variable domain, with remaining parts taken from reference TRBV18 and TRBJ2-7, reads NAGVMQNPRHLVRRRGQEARLRCSPMKGHSHVYWYRQLPEEGLKFMVYLQKENIIDESGMPKERFSAEFPKEGPSILRIQQVVRGDSAAYFCASSPPTGRRYEQYFGPGTRLTVT.

This chain uses TRBV24-1 with TRBJ2-1; the match to TRBD2 covers 7 bases. Germline V CDR1 and CDR2: KGHDR, SFDVKD. This CDR3 spans 18 amino acids. V was pared by 3 bases and J by 8 bases, with 18 bases of the junction left unmatched. The CDR3 loop is CATSDHPSTRGSVYEQFF. CDR3 nucleotide sequence: TGTGCCACCAGTGATCACCCCTCTACTCGCGGGAGTGTCTATGAGCAGTTCTTC.

This clone has more than one count but fewer than ten. This rearrangement joins TRBV7-8 to TRBJ2-5; 11 bases line up with TRBD2. The CDR3 extends over 14 amino acids. The junction had 10 bases not matched to a gene; V was cut back by 11 bases and J by 5 bases. CDR1 is SGHVS, CDR2 FQNEAQ, per germline. The CDR3 DNA reads TGTGCCGGCGGGACTAGCGGCCCTAGGGAGACCCAGTACTTC. As protein: CAGGTSGPRETQYF. Full variable domain (missing parts from reference TRBV7-8 and TRBJ2-5): GAGVSQSPRYKVAKRGQDVALRCDPISGHVSLFWYQQALGQGPEFLTYFQNEAQLDKSGLPSDRFFAERPEGSVSTLKIQRTQQEDSAVYLCAGGTSGPRETQYFGPGTRLLVL.

The V and J genes are TRBV4-3 and TRBJ2-6, with D maybe TRBD1 (5 bases). Per the germline V gene, CDR1 is LGHNA and CDR2 is YSLEER. Trimming removed 3 bases at V and 0 bases at J, with 12 bases between. The CDR3 length is 17 residues. The CDR3 protein is CASSQDRQNSGANVLTF. CDR3 coding DNA: TGCGCCAGCAGCCAGGATAGACAGAACTCTGGGGCCAACGTCCTGACTTTC.